Listed here are 9 T cell receptor beta chains from one sample, sequenced in a study of cytomegalovirus exposure and HLA in healthy donors. It was with 60 Vbeta and 13 Jbeta primers that the PCR ran. Using immunoSEQ multiplex PCR, the repertoire was profiled, and TCRdb retains in-frame clones only, with some absent. Here the sample spans about 200,000 clones, approximately 90% being singletons. Material for sequencing was PBMCs. These receptors all stem from a boy between 2 and 10 years old in good health and CMV-seronegative.

V and J are TRBV2 and TRBJ1-6, with 11 bases that match TRBD1. The V and J ends lost 3 bases and 9 bases, in that order; junction bases with no gene match: 4. The CDR3 sequence is 15 residues long. Germline loops: CDR1 SNHLY, CDR2 FYNNEI. Here the CDR3 DNA reads TGTGCCAGCAGTGATGGACAGGGGGCAATTTCACCCCTCCACTTT. Translating it yields CASSDGQGAISPLHF.

The gene calls are TRBV28 and TRBJ1-5; a weak D match, TRBD1 (5 bases). Germline loops: CDR1 MDHEN, CDR2 SYDVKM. The CDR3 length is 16 residues. The germline V and J ends were trimmed by 3 bases and 7 bases, with 19 bases remaining between them. The CDR3 coding sequence is TGTGCCAGCAGTTTGGTGGGCAGGGTTTATGGGCAGCCCCAGCATTTT. Its translation: CASSLVGRVYGQPQHF.

This chain uses TRBV28 with TRBJ2-3; a possible D gene is TRBD2 (5 bases). Germline V gives CDR1 MDHEN, CDR2 SYDVKM. The CDR3 has 15 residues. V was cut by 6 bases and J by 3 bases, with 16 bases left in between. The CDR3 sequence is CASRVRVSGTDTQYF. In DNA, the CDR3 is TGTGCCAGCAGGGTGCGGGTTTCGGGGACAGATACGCAGTATTTT.

J is TRBJ1-1 and V is TRBV19, with D possibly matching TRBD1 (6 bases). Germline CDR1 reads LNHDA; CDR2 reads SQIVND (reference sequence). Trimming pared 3 bases from V and 4 bases from J, leaving 12 bases between. This CDR3 contains 14 residues. The CDR3 loop is CASSMSTGTTEAFF. The DNA of the CDR3 is TGTGCCAGTAGTATGTCGACAGGTACCACTGAAGCTTTCTTT.

The gene calls are TRBV10-2 and TRBJ2-3, with D maybe TRBD2 (5 bases). CDR3 length equals 14 residues. Trimming pared 3 bases from V and 6 bases from J, leaving 13 bases between. Germline V lookup: CDR1 WSHSY, CDR2 SAAADI. The DNA of the CDR3 is TGCGCCAGCAGTGATCCCGGGGAGATGGATACGCAGTATTTT. It is translated as CASSDPGEMDTQYF.

This sequence joins TRBV2 and TRBJ1-4, with TRBD1 matching 11 bases. The junction had 6 bases not matched to a gene; V was cut back by 8 bases and J by 7 bases. The CDR3 loop spans 14 amino acids. Germline V CDR1 and CDR2: SNHLY, FYNNEI. The CDR3: CASAMGQGGEKLFF. In nucleotides, the CDR3 is TGTGCCAGCGCCATGGGACAGGGGGGTGAAAAACTGTTTTTT.

This clone appeared a few times. V gene TRBV6-5 combines with J gene TRBJ1-4, with D unresolved. Looked up from germline, CDR1 is MNHEY and CDR2 is SVGAGI. Deletions cut 4 bases from V and 8 bases from J, with 14 bases between. The length of the CDR3 is 14 residues. This CDR3 is CASSSGVLQEKLFF. DNA for the CDR3: TGTGCCAGCAGTTCCGGTGTACTACAAGAAAAACTGTTTTTT.

The V call is TRBV5-4, the J call TRBJ2-3; 12 bases fit TRBD2. The germline V gene has CDR1 SGHNT and CDR2 YYREEE (reference sequence). V shed 3 bases, J shed 6 bases, and the junction held 5 bases outside the gene matches. The CDR3 extends over 15 amino acids. CDR3 coding DNA: TGTGCCAGCAGCTCTAGCGGGAGGGAGGGTGATACGCAGTATTTT. It is translated as CASSSSGREGDTQYF.

The V call is TRBV4-1, the J call TRBJ1-4, with 7 bases lining up with TRBD1. The CDR3 contains 16 residues. Trimming at V came to 3 bases and at J to 5 bases, leaving 9 bases not matched to a gene. Germline assignment: CDR1 MGHRA and CDR2 YSYEKL. The CDR3 DNA sequence: TGCGCCAGCAGCCAGGGGACAGCGGGAGGAAATGAAAAACTGTTTTTT. This codes for CASSQGTAGGNEKLFF.